The 2 T cell receptor beta chains listed next were all sequenced from one sample in a study of blood T cell repertoires in COVID-19 (dated by TCRdb to the early 2020s). The library was generated by the immunoSEQ multiplex PCR assay. Held by TCRdb, this immuneACCESS table contains in-frame sequences only and omits some clones. Under half of the omission traces to an unresolved V gene where checked; the cause of the rest is unknown. This sample gives about 83,000 clones in total; roughly 90% of them show up just once. The ten biggest clones cover about 17% of the sample. Material for sequencing was peripheral blood. All receptors derive from a woman at least 80 years old with active or convalescent COVID-19.

V and J are TRBV13 and TRBJ2-7; maybe TRBD1 (5 bases). The germline V and J ends were trimmed by 3 bases and 3 bases, with 6 bases remaining between them. CDR3 size: 12 residues. Germline CDR1 is PRHDT and CDR2 is FYEKMQ (reference sequence). The DNA for the CDR3 is TGTGCCAGCAGCTTTAGGGGCTACGAGCAGTACTTC. Translation: CASSFRGYEQYF. The variable domain in full, with the rest retrieved from reference TRBV13 and TRBJ2-7, is AAGVIQSPRHLIKEKRETATLKCYPIPRHDTVYWYQQGPGQDPQFLISFYEKMQSDKGSIPDRFSAQQFSDYHSELNMSSLELGDSALYFCASSFRGYEQYFGPGTRLTVT.

This chain uses TRBV2 with TRBJ1-1; D might be TRBD1 (6 bases). CDR1 and CDR2 (germline): SNHLY, FYNNEI. There are 11 residues in the CDR3. With 6 bases removed from V and 10 bases from J, the gap between germline ends came to 12 bases. The CDR3 loop reads CASSAAGAAFF. CDR3 coding DNA: TGTGCCAGCAGCGCCGCGGGGGCAGCTTTCTTT.